The entry below gives a single T cell receptor (beta chain) sequence along with its context. Its antigen is as yet unknown. These data originate in a study of T cells in localized non-small cell lung cancer. Study-wide results and caveats: Adjacent lung was found to contain a median approximately 62 of the top 100 tumor clones.

The V end was cut by 0 bases, the J end by 4 bases, with 12 bases between. The CDR3 covers 15 residues. CDR1 is MGHDK and CDR2 is SYGVNS in the germline V gene. Data came from immunoSEQ multiplex PCR; TCRdb stores just in-frame clones and leaves some out. The table lists about 54,000 clones, about 83% of them singletons. The chain uses TRBV25-1 and TRBJ1-1; D call uncertain. The sample was peripheral blood, taken before any cancer treatment. This TCR came from a female donor older than 55 with stage II squamous cell lung carcinoma. For the CDR3, the DNA is TGTGCCAGCAGTGAATACGGCAGTTTGGGCACTGAAGCTTTCTTT. It specifies CASSEYGSLGTEAFF.